The 17 T cell receptor beta chains given below trace back to one sample, sequenced in a study of T-cell reconstitution after alpha-beta-depleted transplantation in children. Unique molecular identifiers were incorporated when the TCRbeta library was constructed. TCRdb passed the PCR reads through MiXCR, listing each CDR3 protein once. The sample contains a few hundred thousand distinct CDR3 sequences, 10% to 15% of which appear only once. Sequenced material: PBMCs, mostly from graft donor cells, taken 360 days after TCRalphabeta/CD19-depleted stem cell transplant. These receptors came from a male patient under 18 who had a stem cell transplant for acute myeloid leukemia, so the T cells may come from the graft donor.

This clonotype was seen many times. The rearrangement uses TRBV20-1 and TRBJ2-5, with a tentative D call TRBD2 (5 bases). Trimming left V 6 bases short and J 2 bases short, with 13 bases between. CDR1 and CDR2 (germline): DFQATT, SNEGSKA (reference sequence). The CDR3 loop spans 13 amino acids. The CDR3 loop reads CSAGAVLQETQYF. In nucleotides, the CDR3 is TGCAGTGCAGGAGCGGTTCTACAAGAGACCCAGTACTTC.

This clonotype appeared many times. The genes are TRBV6-5 and TRBJ2-7; a possible D gene is TRBD1 (6 bases). The V end was cut by 4 bases, the J end by 0 bases, with 13 bases between. CDR3 length: 15 amino acids. The V gene's germline CDR1 is MNHEY and CDR2 SVGAGI. The CDR3 loop is CASSSDTGSSYEQYF. The CDR3 nucleotides are TGTGCCAGCAGTTCCGACACAGGGAGCTCCTACGAGCAGTACTTC.

In this sample, this clonotype turned up a few times. A read error may account for a junction end that differs from germline. The V gene is TRBV3-1, the J gene TRBJ1-1; D possibly corresponds to TRBD1 (5 bases). Per germline, CDR1 LGHDT and CDR2 YNNKEL (reference sequence). The CDR3 extends over 14 amino acids. In DNA form, the CDR3 reads TGTGCCAGCAGACAAGCAGGGACGGCCACTGAAGCTTTCTTT. It is translated as CASRQAGTATEAFF.

This clonotype has just a few counts. The chain recombines TRBV18 with TRBJ2-2; TRBD1 agrees at 7 bases. The CDR3 loop spans 16 amino acids. Losses at the gene ends were 0 bases for V and 4 bases for J; bases not matched to a gene: 5. Germline V gene sequence: CDR1 KGHSH, CDR2 LQKENI. CDR3 sequence: CASSPPTGIITGELFF. The CDR3 nucleotides are TGTGCCAGCTCACCACCGACAGGGATCATCACCGGGGAGCTGTTTTTT.

In its sample, this clonotype was seen a few times. The chain uses TRBV30 and TRBJ2-7; 8 nucleotides line up with TRBD1. This CDR3 is built from 15 residues. After removal of 0 bases from V and 0 bases from J, the junction contained 4 bases not matched to a gene. Germline V gene lookup returns CDR1 GTSNPN and CDR2 SVGIG (reference sequence). Here the CDR3 reads CAWSVRDRISYEQYF. The CDR3 DNA reads TGTGCCTGGAGTGTACGGGACAGGATCTCCTACGAGCAGTACTTC.

The chain has TRBV7-6 and TRBJ2-3, with D possibly TRBD1 on 6 matching bases. The CDR3 consists of 14 residues. CDR1 and CDR2 from the germline V gene are SGHVS and FNYEAQ. With 5 bases removed from V and 5 bases from J, the gap between germline ends came to 14 bases. This CDR3 reads CASSLQGVEDTQYF. The CDR3 DNA reads TGTGCCAGCAGCCTACAGGGTGTTGAAGATACGCAGTATTTT.

This clonotype was counted between two and nine times. The rearrangement links TRBV20-1 to TRBJ2-3; 11 positions match TRBD2. In germline, CDR1 is DFQATT, CDR2 SNEGSKA (reference sequence). With V trimmed by 5 bases and J by 1 base, 8 bases remained unmatched. This CDR3 has 16 residues. CDR3 DNA sequence: TGCAGTGCTGAACAGGTAGCGGGAGGGGGCACAGATACGCAGTATTTT. Residues: CSAEQVAGGGTDTQYF.

V usage is TRBV7-6 and J usage is TRBJ2-5; tentatively, D is TRBD1 (6 bases). V was trimmed by 5 bases and J by 0 bases, leaving 16 bases between them. The CDR3 length is 16 residues. Germline V gene lookup returns CDR1 SGHVS and CDR2 FNYEAQ. CDR3 protein: CASSPGVTVYQETQYF. For the CDR3, the DNA is TGTGCCAGCAGCCCAGGGGTGACGGTCTACCAAGAGACCCAGTACTTC.

The chain links TRBV10-3 to TRBJ2-3, with D possibly being TRBD2 (5 bases). The CDR3 has 17 amino acids. V lost 0 bases to trimming and J lost 0 bases, with 13 bases between them. Germline CDR1 ENHRY, CDR2 SYGVKD. In DNA form, the CDR3 reads TGTGCCATCAGTGAGTCGCCGGACTTCTCTAGCACAGATACGCAGTATTTT. Translating it yields CAISESPDFSSTDTQYF.

This clonotype occurred a few times. J is TRBJ2-7 and V is TRBV10-3, with D possibly being TRBD1 (5 bases). The germline V and J ends were trimmed by 6 bases and 5 bases, with 11 bases remaining between them. This CDR3 comprises 12 residues. The germline CDR1 and CDR2 sequences are ENHRY and SYGVKD. CDR3 coding DNA: TGTGCCATCAGCCAGGGCAACCACGAGCAGTACTTC. Amino acids: CAISQGNHEQYF.

The J gene is TRBJ2-5, the V gene TRBV28; D may correspond to TRBD1 or TRBD2 (5 bases each). With 5 bases removed from V and 4 bases from J, the gap between germline ends came to 8 bases. The CDR3 covers 12 residues. Germline CDR1 MDHEN, CDR2 SYDVKM. The CDR3 nucleotides are TGTGCCAGCAGTGGGACGACAGAGACCCAGTACTTC. Its translation: CASSGTTETQYF.

There are a few counts of this clonotype. V usage is TRBV9 and J usage is TRBJ2-7; 8 bases line up with TRBD1. The germline gives CDR1 SGDLS, CDR2 YYNGEE. This CDR3 is built from 15 residues. Losses at the gene ends were 0 bases for V and 5 bases for J; bases not matched to a gene: 7. CDR3 region: CASSVVGQGINEQYF. For the CDR3, the DNA is TGTGCCAGCAGCGTAGTTGGACAGGGCATCAACGAGCAGTACTTC.

The rearrangement uses TRBV27 and TRBJ2-7; D is uncertain. The CDR3 has 14 residues. CDR1 is MNHEY and CDR2 is SMNVEV in the germline V gene (reference sequence). Trimming pared 3 bases from V and 3 bases from J, leaving 12 bases between. The CDR3, as DNA: TGTGCCAGCAGTTTTTTTCCCGACGGCTACGAGCAGTACTTC. As protein: CASSFFPDGYEQYF.

This clonotype was seen ten or more times. This chain links TRBV4-3 with TRBJ2-5; 13 nucleotides agree with TRBD2. CDR1 and CDR2 (germline): LGHNA, YSLEER. V lost 0 bases and J lost 4; bases outside the gene matches: 5. The CDR3 is made up of 17 amino acids. The CDR3 DNA follows: TGCGCCAGCAGCCAAGAAGGACTAGCGGGAGTTGGAGAGACCCAGTACTTC. Translated: CASSQEGLAGVGETQYF.

This clonotype has just a few counts. The chain has TRBV29-1 and TRBJ2-6; D might be TRBD1 (8 bases). The germline gives CDR1 SQVTM, CDR2 ANQGSEA. Trimming cost V 7 bases and J 0 bases, with 19 bases left between them. The CDR3 runs to 17 residues. The CDR3 DNA reads as TGCAGCGAGACGACAGGGGAGGGATTCTCTGGGGCCAACGTCCTGACTTTC. Translating gives CSETTGEGFSGANVLTF.

The rearrangement joins TRBV7-9 to TRBJ2-1; TRBD2 matches at 10 bases. Germline CDR1 reads SEHNR; CDR2 reads FQNEAQ (reference sequence). This CDR3 has 15 amino acids. V gave up 4 bases and J gave up 5 bases; unmatched junction bases: 5. The CDR3 bases are TGTGCCAGCAGCTCCATAGCGGGAGGAGACAATGAGCAGTTCTTC. This sequence encodes CASSSIAGGDNEQFF.

The chain recombines TRBV7-9 with TRBJ1-2; D is ambiguous. V lost 5 bases and J 7 bases, leaving 14 bases between the germline ends. From germline, CDR1 is SEHNR and CDR2 FQNEAQ (reference sequence). The CDR3 consists of 13 residues. Here the CDR3 reads CASSLDPRGGYTF. The CDR3 bases are TGTGCCAGCAGCCTCGACCCGAGAGGTGGCTACACCTTC.